The 27 T cell receptor beta chains below come from one sample, sequenced in a study of PD-1 blockade in classical Hodgkin lymphoma. Time point described: newly diagnosed, previously untreated cHL patient sample. The table came from immunoSEQ multiplex PCR; TCRdb's copy has only in-frame clones and leaves some out. This table has roughly 70,000 clones, approximately 93% appearing once. The material sequenced was peripheral blood mononuclear cells (PBMCs). The receptors were sampled from a human donor with classical Hodgkin lymphoma.

This chain links TRBV7-9 with TRBJ1-5; 12 nucleotides match TRBD1. CDR3 length equals 16 residues. Per germline, CDR1 SEHNR and CDR2 FQNEAQ (reference sequence). The junction had 8 bases not matched to a gene; V was cut back by 4 bases and J by 7 bases. CDR3 nucleotide sequence: TGTGCCAGCAGCTCAAGTGGGACAGGGGGCAGCCAGCCCCAGCATTTT. It specifies CASSSSGTGGSQPQHF.

The chain uses TRBV18 and TRBJ1-2; D is undetermined. Germline assignment: CDR1 KGHSH and CDR2 LQKENI. The CDR3 totals 15 residues. V lost 3 bases and J 4 bases, leaving 15 bases between the germline ends. The CDR3 reads CASSPGSSPLYGYTF. Here the CDR3 DNA reads TGTGCCAGCTCACCCGGTTCAAGCCCCCTCTATGGCTACACCTTC.

The rearrangement joins TRBV19 to TRBJ2-2, with D tentatively TRBD1 (6 bases). Trimming pared 2 bases from V and 5 bases from J, leaving 12 bases between. The CDR3 runs 15 residues. Germline V gene lookup returns CDR1 LNHDA and CDR2 SQIVND (reference sequence). The CDR3 DNA reads TGTGCCAGTAGTATAACAGGGCGTTGGACCGGGGAGCTGTTTTTT. Translated: CASSITGRWTGELFF.

Note on this clone: The sample contains more than one DNA sequence encoding this CDR3. The CDR3 protein is CASSFYPDRLDYGYTF. In DNA, the CDR3 is TGTGCCAGCAGTTTTTACCCCGACAGGTTAGACTATGGCTACACCTTC. The chain carries TRBV28 and TRBJ1-2; D might be TRBD1 (6 bases). In germline, CDR1 is MDHEN, CDR2 SYDVKM. V lost 3 bases to trimming and J lost 3 bases, with 17 bases between them. The CDR3 is made up of 16 amino acids.

This clone was counted once. The chain has TRBV6-4 and TRBJ2-2; 10 bases map to TRBD1. The CDR3 sequence is 15 residues long. With V trimmed by 6 bases and J by 6 bases, 7 bases remained unmatched. Germline CDR1 reads MRHNA; CDR2 reads SNTAGT. The CDR3 protein is CASSPGTGEAGELFF. CDR3 nucleotide sequence: TGTGCCAGCAGCCCCGGGACAGGGGAGGCCGGGGAGCTGTTTTTT.

This clone was seen just once. The chain carries TRBV27 and TRBJ2-1; D is undetermined. Germline CDR1 and CDR2: MNHEY and SMNVEV (reference sequence). This CDR3 is built from 12 residues. Trimming took off 4 bases at V and 4 bases at J, with 5 bases between the two ends. Here the CDR3 reads CASSSGYNEQFF. The CDR3 coding sequence is TGTGCCAGCAGTTCTGGGTACAATGAGCAGTTCTTC.

The gene calls are TRBV19 and TRBJ2-3; tentatively, D is TRBD1 (5 bases). Per germline, CDR1 LNHDA and CDR2 SQIVND (reference sequence). The CDR3 is 12 amino acids. V lost 7 bases to trimming and J lost 4 bases, with 9 bases between them. CDR3 coding DNA: TGTGCCAGTATCGGACACCCAGATACGCAGTATTTT. Amino acid sequence: CASIGHPDTQYF. Looking up the rest from reference TRBV19 and TRBJ2-3 gives the full variable domain: DGGITQSPKYLFRKEGQNVTLSCEQNLNHDAMYWYRQDPGQGLRLIYYSQIVNDFQKGDIAEGYSVSREKKESFPLTVTSAQKNPTAFYLCASIGHPDTQYFGPGTRLTVL.

The genes are TRBV21-1 and TRBJ1-1; the D call in the table, TRBD1, was not verified against the DNA. TRBV21-1 is assigned pseudogene status. The CDR3 consists of 14 residues. The DNA of the CDR3 is TGTGCCAGCCTCTCCAGGGGGGTGAACACTGAAGCTTTCTTT. The encoded protein is CASLSRGVNTEAFF.

This chain connects TRBV6-5 to TRBJ1-2; D possibly corresponds to TRBD1 (5 bases). Germline CDR1 and CDR2: MNHEY and SVGAGI. Trimming took 2 bases from V and 5 from J, leaving 12 bases between them. The CDR3 has 14 amino acids. The CDR3 loop is CASSYGTPGYGYTF. CDR3 nucleotides: TGTGCCAGCAGTTACGGGACCCCAGGGTATGGCTACACCTTC.

The J gene is TRBJ2-3, the V gene TRBV7-9; D is undetermined. Germline CDR1 is SEHNR and CDR2 is FQNEAQ (reference sequence). This CDR3 is 12 amino acids long. Deletions cut 6 bases from V and 0 bases from J, with 4 bases between. The CDR3 DNA follows: TGTGCCAGCAGACAGAGCACAGATACGCAGTATTTT. Translating gives CASRQSTDTQYF.

V gene TRBV19 combines with J gene TRBJ2-1, with 8 bases fitting TRBD2. CDR1 is LNHDA and CDR2 is SQIVND in the germline V gene (reference sequence). Unmatched junction bases numbered 10, after V lost 7 bases and J lost 8 bases. There are 14 residues in the CDR3. CDR3 nucleotide sequence: TGTGCCAGTACGTCGGCGGGAGGCCCCTATGAGCAGTTCTTC. Translation: CASTSAGGPYEQFF.

Notes on this clone: The sample contains more than one DNA sequence encoding this CDR3. The chain has TRBV18 and TRBJ2-7, with D perhaps matching TRBD2 (5 bases). Deletions cut 4 bases from V and 3 bases from J, with 10 bases between. The length of the CDR3 is 13 residues. From germline, CDR1 is KGHSH and CDR2 LQKENI. CDR3 sequence: CASSLGSSYEQYF. CDR3 nucleotide sequence: TGTGCCAGCTCACTTGGGAGTAGCTACGAGCAGTACTTC.

The CDR3 spells CASSTGQGTGEAFF. In DNA, the CDR3 is TGCGCCAGCAGTACCGGACAGGGTACGGGTGAAGCTTTCTTT. The chain recombines TRBV5-1 with TRBJ1-1; 8 bases fit TRBD1. The CDR3 length is 14 residues. Trimming at V came to 5 bases and at J to 7 bases, leaving 10 bases not matched to a gene. Germline values: CDR1 SGHRS, CDR2 YFSETQ.

V and J are TRBV10-3 and TRBJ2-7; D could derive from TRBD1 or TRBD2 (5 bases each). V gave up 10 bases and J gave up 5 bases, with 15 bases separating them. CDR3 length equals 12 residues. Per the germline V gene, CDR1 is ENHRY and CDR2 is SYGVKD. The CDR3 here is CATWDRENEQYF. CDR3 nucleotide sequence: TGTGCCACATGGGACCGGGAAAACGAGCAGTACTTC.

Regarding this clone: One end of the junction fails to match germline, which may point to a read error. In the same sample, other DNA sequences code for this CDR3. The J gene is TRBJ1-2, the V gene TRBV28; the D is unclear. The length of the CDR3 is 12 residues. Germline CDR1 MDHEN, CDR2 SYDVKM. The CDR3 sequence is CASSLSKGAWAF. The CDR3 coding sequence is TGTGCCAGCAGCTTATCGAAAGGTGCTTGGGCCTTC.

A single count supports this clone. The V call is TRBV15, the J call TRBJ2-7; the D is unclear. Trimming removed 3 bases from V and 8 bases from J, with 14 bases in between. The germline V gene encodes CDR1 LNHNV and CDR2 YYDKDF (reference sequence). The CDR3 consists of 13 residues. CDR3 nucleotides: TGTGCCACCAGCAGGCTTCCCCATTCCCAGCAGTACTTC. Its protein product is CATSRLPHSQQYF.

The rearrangement links TRBV6-4 to TRBJ2-1; 7 positions match TRBD1. The V gene end was trimmed by 0 bases and the J gene end by 9 bases; junction bases not matched to a gene: 2. Germline CDR1 MRHNA, CDR2 SNTAGT. The CDR3 contains 13 residues. This CDR3 reads CASSDSGQLEQFF. The CDR3 DNA is TGTGCCAGCAGTGACTCGGGACAGCTTGAGCAGTTCTTC.

The chain is built from TRBV6-1 and TRBJ2-1; TRBD2 agrees at 12 bases. After removal of 6 bases from V and 5 bases from J, the junction contained 2 bases not matched to a gene. CDR1 is MNHNS, CDR2 SASEGT, per germline. The CDR3 runs to 14 residues. In DNA, the CDR3 is TGTGCCAGCAGACTAGCGGGGGGACACAATGAGCAGTTCTTC. Translating it yields CASRLAGGHNEQFF.

This clone has a handful of counts. The V gene is TRBV10-2, the J gene TRBJ1-5; D call uncertain. The length of the CDR3 is 14 residues. The germline V and J ends were trimmed by 3 bases and 3 bases, with 9 bases remaining between them. In germline, CDR1 is WSHSY, CDR2 SAAADI. As DNA, the CDR3 is TGCGCCAGCAGTGACGGAAGTCTCAATCAGCCCCAGCATTTT. Amino acid sequence: CASSDGSLNQPQHF.

The chain couples TRBV5-4 to TRBJ2-7; 9 nucleotides align to TRBD1. From germline, CDR1 is SGHNT and CDR2 YYREEE (reference sequence). CDR3 length: 16 amino acids. With V trimmed by 4 bases and J by 3 bases, 11 bases remained unmatched. The CDR3 loop is CASSKAAGTGLYEQYF. DNA of the CDR3: TGTGCCAGCAGCAAGGCCGCAGGGACAGGGCTCTACGAGCAGTACTTC.

CDR3 protein: CASSDGSNPTQYF. The CDR3 DNA reads TGCGCCAGCAGTGACGGGAGCAACCCCACGCAGTATTTT. This chain connects TRBV10-2 to TRBJ2-3; possibly TRBD2 for D (6 bases). V gave up 3 bases and J gave up 9 bases, with 13 bases separating them. CDR1 and CDR2 (germline): WSHSY, SAAADI. CDR3 size: 13 residues.

V is TRBV9 and J is TRBJ2-3; D uncertain. The CDR3 spans 15 residues. Germline assignment: CDR1 SGDLS and CDR2 YYNGEE. V was trimmed by 2 bases and J by 0 bases, leaving 10 bases between them. The CDR3 coding sequence is TGTGCCAGCAGCGTCCAAAGTTATAGCACAGATACGCAGTATTTT. This translates into CASSVQSYSTDTQYF.

This clone was seen a single time. CDR3: CASSQAPKTGIGETQYF. In DNA form, the CDR3 reads TGCGCCAGCAGCCAAGCCCCCAAGACAGGGATAGGAGAGACCCAGTACTTC. The V call is TRBV4-3, the J call TRBJ2-5; 7 bases line up with TRBD1. Looked up from germline, CDR1 is LGHNA and CDR2 is YSLEER. V lost 1 base to trimming and J lost 4 bases; unmatched junction nucleotides: 12. The length of the CDR3 is 17 residues.

The V and J genes are TRBV7-2 and TRBJ1-1; no definite D call. The CDR3 covers 14 residues. Trimming shortened V by 5 bases and J by 4 bases, and 14 bases separated the two germline ends. Germline CDR1 is SGHTA and CDR2 is FQGNSA. CDR3 DNA sequence: TGTGCCAGCAGCCCCCACGGGGTCCCCACTGAAGCTTTCTTT. This encodes CASSPHGVPTEAFF.

The chain uses TRBV29-1 and TRBJ1-1; 7 bases are a match to TRBD1. This CDR3 has 13 amino acids. The J segment lost 3 bases and the V segment lost 4 bases, leaving 5 bases of the junction unmatched. CDR1 and CDR2 from the germline V gene are SQVTM and ANQGSEA. The CDR3 spells CSVVGTEDTEAFF. CDR3 DNA: TGCAGCGTTGTTGGGACAGAGGACACTGAAGCTTTCTTT.

The rearrangement joins TRBV7-8 to TRBJ1-2; 8 positions match TRBD1. The germline gives CDR1 SGHVS, CDR2 FQNEAQ. The CDR3 has 16 amino acids. J lost 3 bases, V lost 4 bases, and 10 bases had no gene match. In DNA form, the CDR3 reads TGTGCCAGCAGCTCAAGGGGACAGGTCTTAGACTATGGCTACACCTTC. Translating it yields CASSSRGQVLDYGYTF.

The chain is built from TRBV15 and TRBJ1-1; D not certain. This CDR3 is 16 amino acids long. The germline V gene has CDR1 LNHNV and CDR2 YYDKDF (reference sequence). Deletions cut 0 bases from V and 0 bases from J, with 11 bases between. The CDR3 loop is CATSRDRIDMNTEAFF. The CDR3 DNA reads as TGTGCCACCAGCAGAGACAGGATAGATATGAACACTGAAGCTTTCTTT.